The rows below give T cell receptor beta chains drawn from one sample of a study of shared clonotypes between healthy human individuals. Some clones are missing from TCRdb's copy, which holds only in-frame ones; the method was immunoSEQ multiplex PCR. This table has over 2 million clones, roughly 96% appearing once. Input material: naive CD4+ T cells sorted from blood. The receptors come from a man younger than 35 in good health. CDR3s include the opening cysteine and the closing phenylalanine or tryptophan. Fields, in order: clone size, D gene, J gene, V gene, CDR3 protein, CDR3 DNA. A D gene is named only where the DNA matches it firmly. Clone size is shown for a subset of rows, as once, few, many or a class of expanded clone.

>-|-|TRBJ2-1|TRBV4-1
CASSLTGRDEQFF
TGCGCCAGCAGCCTGACAGGGAGGGATGAGCAGTTCTTC
>-|-|TRBJ2-3|TRBV7-2
CASGRSSSSTDTQYF
TGTGCCAGCGGAAGGTCCTCTTCTAGCACAGATACGCAGTATTTT
>few|TRBD1|TRBJ2-7|TRBV2
CASRNYGTGGEQYF
TGTGCCAGCAGGAACTACGGGACAGGGGGCGAGCAGTACTTC
>-|TRBD1|TRBJ2-7|TRBV18
CASSPGQVYEQYF
TGTGCCAGCTCACCAGGACAGGTATACGAGCAGTACTTC
>-|-|TRBJ2-7|TRBV11-3
CASSLGSGDSYEQYF
TGTGCCAGCAGCTTAGGGTCAGGGGACTCCTACGAGCAGTACTTC
>-|-|TRBJ2-2|TRBV6-1
CASSDWRGGTGELFF
TGTGCCAGCAGTGACTGGCGAGGTGGGACCGGGGAGCTGTTTTTT
>-|-|TRBJ1-1|TRBV6-5
CASIRGTEAFF
TGTGCCAGCATCCGGGGAACTGAAGCTTTCTTT
>-|-|TRBJ2-5|TRBV18
CASSSRPGETQYF
TGTGCCAGCTCATCTCGACCGGGAGAGACCCAGTACTTC
>-|-|TRBJ2-7|TRBV28
CASSTTYEQYF
TGTGCCAGCAGTACCACGTACGAGCAGTACTTC
>-|-|TRBJ2-7|TRBV5-1
CASSLPPPGRNEQYF
TGCGCCAGCAGCTTGCCCCCGCCGGGGAGGAACGAGCAGTACTTC
>-|TRBD1|TRBJ2-7|TRBV30
CAWSILSGTGHSYEQYF
TGTGCCTGGAGTATACTATCCGGGACAGGGCACTCCTACGAGCAGTACTTC
>-|-|TRBJ2-2|TRBV5-1
CASSWVAGELFF
TGCGCCAGTAGCTGGGTAGCCGGGGAGCTGTTTTTT
>-|TRBD2|TRBJ2-3|TRBV4-1
CASSHSGSGGAEDTQYF
TGCGCCAGCAGCCACTCGGGCAGCGGGGGGGCAGAAGATACGCAGTATTTT
>once|-|TRBJ2-6|TRBV28
CASSSRPVGTGANVLTF
TGTGCCAGCAGTTCCAGGCCGGTGGGGACTGGGGCCAACGTCCTGACTTTC
>-|-|TRBJ2-1|TRBV11-2
CASTFKEATHEQFF
TGTGCCAGCACCTTTAAGGAGGCAACCCATGAGCAGTTCTTC
>-|TRBD1|TRBJ1-2|TRBV2
CASSSDRGGYGYTF
TGTGCCAGCAGTTCGGACAGGGGGGGCTATGGCTACACCTTC
>-|-|TRBJ2-5|TRBV4-1
CASSAGDRTQETQYF
TGCGCCAGCAGCGCGGGGGACAGAACCCAAGAGACCCAGTACTTC
>-|TRBD1|TRBJ1-6|TRBV6-5
CASSRGQGRGSPLHF
TGTGCCAGCAGCCGGGGACAGGGCCGAGGCTCACCCCTCCACTTT
>-|TRBD1|TRBJ1-2|TRBV19
CASSTDRAYGYTF
TGTGCCAGTAGTACGGACAGGGCCTATGGCTACACCTTC
>-|-|TRBJ1-4|TRBV19
CASSIPEKLFF
TGTGCCAGTAGTATTCCGGAAAAACTGTTTTTT
>once|-|TRBJ2-7|TRBV29-1
CSVEEGGRYEQYF
TGCAGCGTTGAAGAGGGGGGGCGTTACGAGCAGTACTTC
>-|-|TRBJ2-3|TRBV29-1
CSVGATTDTQYF
TGCAGCGTTGGTGCTACCACAGATACGCAGTATTTT
>-|TRBD2|TRBJ2-1|TRBV30
CAWSEGLPNEQFF
TGTGCCTGGAGTGAGGGACTACCTAATGAGCAGTTCTTC
>-|TRBD1|TRBJ1-2|TRBV6-5
CASSPYGDRGGGYTF
TGTGCCAGCAGTCCTTATGGGGACAGGGGAGGCGGCTACACCTTC
>-|-|TRBJ2-5|TRBV5-1
CASSFGALETQYF
TGCGCCAGCAGCTTTGGGGCATTGGAGACCCAGTACTTC
>few|-|TRBJ2-7|TRBV11-2
CASSLVGGNYEQYF
TGTGCCAGCAGCTTAGTAGGGGGAAACTACGAGCAGTACTTC
>-|TRBD1|TRBJ2-1|TRBV12-5
CASSSRQGNEQFF
TGTGCTAGTTCCAGCCGACAGGGGAATGAGCAGTTCTTC
>-|TRBD2|TRBJ2-3|TRBV11-2
CASSLLAASTDTQYF
TGTGCCAGCAGCTTACTAGCGGCTAGCACAGATACGCAGTATTTT
>-|-|TRBJ1-1|TRBV6-5
CASSWTASNTEAFF
TGTGCCAGCAGTTGGACAGCTTCGAACACTGAAGCTTTCTTT
>-|-|TRBJ2-5|TRBV5-1
CASSHLERETQYF
TGCGCCAGCAGCCACCTTGAGCGAGAGACCCAGTACTTC
>-|TRBD1|TRBJ2-7|TRBV20-1
CSVGTVNEQYF
TGCAGTGTTGGGACAGTTAACGAGCAGTACTTC
>-|-|TRBJ2-2|TRBV5-1
CASSWLGASNTGELFF
TGCGCCAGCAGCTGGCTGGGGGCGTCGAACACCGGGGAGCTGTTTTTT
>-|TRBD1|TRBJ1-1|TRBV5-4
CASSLQGAAEAFF
TGTGCCAGCAGTCTTCAGGGGGCAGCTGAAGCTTTCTTT
>-|-|TRBJ1-3|TRBV18
CASSPLEIGNTIYF
TGTGCCAGCTCCCCCTTGGAGATTGGAAACACCATATATTTT
>-|-|TRBJ1-1|TRBV6-5
CASSYWTTEAFF
TGTGCCAGCAGTTACTGGACAACTGAAGCTTTCTTT
>-|-|TRBJ2-7|TRBV18
CASSPGGGRYEQYF
TGTGCCAGCTCCCCGGGAGGGGGCCGATACGAGCAGTACTTC
>-|-|TRBJ2-1|TRBV19
CASSMTVQSYNEQFF
TGTGCCAGTAGTATGACGGTTCAATCCTACAATGAGCAGTTCTTC